These T cell receptor beta chains were read from a single sample in a study of CD8 T cells in ankylosing spondylitis. TCRdb re-called the 5' RACE reads through MiXCR, storing one row per CDR3 protein. Found here are 500,000 or so distinct CDR3 sequences, roughly 5% of them singletons; the top ten hold roughly 3.5%. Sequenced sample: blood, either unsorted or a sorted T cell fraction (not recorded which). All receptors derive from a male donor with ankylosing spondylitis. CDR3s include the opening cysteine and the closing phenylalanine or tryptophan. D genes are given only for firm matches. Clone size is not always given. Where it is, it says once, few, many or a class for expanded clones.

-,TRBV28,many,TRBJ1-5,TGTGCCAGCAGTTTATTGGGGCAGGGAAGTCAGCCCCAGCATTTT,CASSLLGQGSQPQHF
-,TRBV25-1,many,TRBJ2-1,TGTGCCAGCAGGGCAGGTTACAATGAGCAGTTCTTC,CASRAGYNEQFF
-,TRBV6-2/TRBV6-3,many,TRBJ2-2,TGTGCCAGCAGCTCGGTTACCGGGGAGCTGTTTTTT,CASSSVTGELFF
-,TRBV15,many,TRBJ2-1,TGTGCCACCAGCAGAGATCAACGCTATGAGCAGTTCTTC,CATSRDQRYEQFF
-,TRBV15,many,TRBJ1-2,TGTGCCACCAGCAGAGAATTTTCCAGTCAAGGCTACACCTTC,CATSREFSSQGYTF
-,TRBV6-5,few,TRBJ1-1,TGTGCCAGCAGTTACTCCCAGGGGTGGATGAGCACTGAAGCTTTCTTT,CASSYSQGWMSTEAFF
-,TRBV10-1,many,TRBJ2-7,TGCGCCAGCAGTGAGAAAGACCCCTACGAGCAGTACTTC,CASSEKDPYEQYF
-,TRBV20-1,many,TRBJ1-1,TGCAGTGCTAGAGATCCCATCTGGCAGAACACTGAAGCTTTCTTT,CSARDPIWQNTEAFF
TRBD1,TRBV7-6,few,TRBJ1-3,TGTGCCAGCAGCTTAGTGACAGGGGACTCTGGAAACACCATATATTTT,CASSLVTGDSGNTIYF
-,TRBV6-2/TRBV6-3,few,TRBJ1-5,TGTGCCAGCAAAAATTTCCGGTTGCCCCAGCATTTT,CASKNFRLPQHF
-,TRBV5-1,many,TRBJ2-3,TGCGCCAGCAGCTTACAGGGGAGGACAGATACGCAGTATTTT,CASSLQGRTDTQYF
-,TRBV10-3,many,TRBJ1-2,TGTGCCATCAGTGAGACAGGGAAGAACTATGGCTACACCTTC,CAISETGKNYGYTF
TRBD1,TRBV27,many,TRBJ1-5,TGTGCCAGCAGTTTAGTGGGGAGGGGGCGCGTGAGACTCAATCAGCCCCAGCATTTT,CASSLVGRGRVRLNQPQHF
TRBD2,TRBV20-1,many,TRBJ2-3,TGCAGTGCTCCCGGGACTAGCGGCAGAAGCACAGATACGCAGTATTTT,CSAPGTSGRSTDTQYF
-,TRBV20-1,many,TRBJ1-2,TGCAGTGCTAGAGATTTAGACGGCCCCACGGGTGGCTACACCTTC,CSARDLDGPTGGYTF
TRBD2,TRBV20-1,many,TRBJ2-1,TGCAGTGATCGGTTGGCGGGGGGCCTTTACAATGAGCAGTTCTTC,CSDRLAGGLYNEQFF
TRBD1,TRBV7-9,many,TRBJ2-3,TGTGCCAGCAGCACTGACAGGGGAACAGATACGCAGTATTTT,CASSTDRGTDTQYF
-,TRBV6-1,many,TRBJ2-4,TGTGCCAGCAGTCCGAGGGGGGACATGGAGTTTGGTGGCATTCAGTACTTC,CASSPRGDMEFGGIQYF
TRBD2,TRBV2,-,TRBJ2-7,TGTGCCAGCAGTGCCGAGGCGGGGGGGGCCTACGAGCAGTACTTC,CASSAEAGGAYEQYF
TRBD1,TRBV29-1,many,TRBJ1-2,TGCAGCGTTGAACCCGGACAGGGAGGTGGCTACACCTTC,CSVEPGQGGGYTF
-,TRBV7-2,-,TRBJ2-3,TGTGCCAGCAGCCCGCACAAGCCAGATACGCAGTATTTT,CASSPHKPDTQYF
-,TRBV6-1,many,TRBJ2-5,TGTGCCAGCACCCTAAGAGGGATCAATGGTGAAGAGACCCAGTACTTC,CASTLRGINGEETQYF
-,TRBV6-5,many,TRBJ1-4,TGTGCCAGCAGTTCCCGTGGACCCGGGAATGAAAAACTGTTTTTT,CASSSRGPGNEKLFF